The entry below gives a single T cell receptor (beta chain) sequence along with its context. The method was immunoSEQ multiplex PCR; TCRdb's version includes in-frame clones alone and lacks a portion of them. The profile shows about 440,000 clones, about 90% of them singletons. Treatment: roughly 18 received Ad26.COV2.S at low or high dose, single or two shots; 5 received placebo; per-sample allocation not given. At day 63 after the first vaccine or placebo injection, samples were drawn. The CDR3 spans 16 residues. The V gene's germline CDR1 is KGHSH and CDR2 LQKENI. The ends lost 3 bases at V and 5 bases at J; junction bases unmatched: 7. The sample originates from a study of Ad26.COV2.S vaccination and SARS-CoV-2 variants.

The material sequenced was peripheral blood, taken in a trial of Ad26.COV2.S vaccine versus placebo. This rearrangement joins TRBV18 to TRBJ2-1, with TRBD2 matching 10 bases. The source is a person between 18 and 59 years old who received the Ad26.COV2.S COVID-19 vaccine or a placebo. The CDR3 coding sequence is TGTGCCAGCTCACCTCAGCTAGCGGGAGCAGACAATGAGCAGTTCTTC. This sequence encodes CASSPQLAGADNEQFF.